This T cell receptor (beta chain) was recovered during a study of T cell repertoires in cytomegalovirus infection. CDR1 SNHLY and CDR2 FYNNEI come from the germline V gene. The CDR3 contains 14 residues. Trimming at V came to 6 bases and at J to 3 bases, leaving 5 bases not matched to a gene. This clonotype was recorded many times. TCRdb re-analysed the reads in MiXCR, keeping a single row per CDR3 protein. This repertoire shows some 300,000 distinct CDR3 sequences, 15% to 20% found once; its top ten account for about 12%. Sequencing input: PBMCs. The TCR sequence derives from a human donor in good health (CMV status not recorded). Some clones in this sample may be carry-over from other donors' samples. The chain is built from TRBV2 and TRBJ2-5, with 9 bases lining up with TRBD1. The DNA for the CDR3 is TGTGCCAGCAGCGCCGACAGGGGGGAAGAGACCCAGTACTTC. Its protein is CASSADRGEETQYF.